These 31 T cell receptor beta chains originate from one sample sequenced in a study of blood T cell repertoires in COVID-19. The protocol was immunoSEQ multiplex PCR, while the TCRdb copy is restricted to in-frame clones and leaves out a portion. The sample carries 270,000 or so clones, approximately 84% recorded once. The specimen was peripheral blood. Receptor source: a human donor with COVID-19, enrolled during active disease. The donor label of this sample is uncertain.

The gene calls are TRBV5-4 and TRBJ2-5; D gene uncertain. The CDR3 contains 15 residues. In germline, CDR1 is SGHNT, CDR2 YYREEE (reference sequence). V lost 0 bases and J 1 base, leaving 10 bases between the germline ends. CDR3 protein: CASSLDPLFQETQYF. Here the CDR3 DNA reads TGTGCCAGCAGCTTGGATCCACTGTTCCAAGAGACCCAGTACTTC. The whole variable domain, remainder taken from reference TRBV5-4 and TRBJ2-5, is ETGVTQSPTHLIKTRGQQVTLRCSSQSGHNTVSWYQQALGQGPQFIFQYYREEENGRGNFPPRFSGLQFPNYSSELNVNALELDDSALYLCASSLDPLFQETQYFGPGTRLLVL.

The V gene is TRBV7-9, the J gene TRBJ1-4; 7 positions match TRBD1. The V gene's germline CDR1 is SEHNR and CDR2 FQNEAQ (reference sequence). The CDR3 is made up of 14 amino acids. Losses at the gene ends were 1 base for V and 8 bases for J; bases not matched to a gene: 4. CDR3 loop: CASSLDRGREKLFF. The CDR3 nucleotides are TGTGCCAGCAGCTTAGACAGGGGTCGGGAAAAACTGTTTTTT.

The chain is built from TRBV18 and TRBJ2-1; TRBD1 agrees at 9 bases. The V and J ends lost 3 bases and 8 bases, in that order; junction bases with no gene match: 5. There are 14 residues in the CDR3. The V gene's germline CDR1 is KGHSH and CDR2 LQKENI. CDR3 bases: TGTGCCAGCTCACCTTACAGGGGGCACGATGAGCAGTTCTTC. Protein product: CASSPYRGHDEQFF.

The rearrangement uses TRBV6-5 and TRBJ1-6, with 8 bases lining up with TRBD1. This CDR3 spans 13 amino acids. V dropped 8 bases and J dropped 8; count of bases not matched to a gene: 5. The germline V gene has CDR1 MNHEY and CDR2 SVGAGI. The CDR3 is CASQGAGYSPLHF. The CDR3, as DNA: TGTGCCAGCCAGGGGGCGGGTTATTCACCCCTCCACTTT.

V gene TRBV19 combines with J gene TRBJ1-1, with no clear D. The length of the CDR3 is 11 residues. The germline V gene encodes CDR1 LNHDA and CDR2 SQIVND (reference sequence). V lost 7 bases and J lost 4, with 7 bases in between. The CDR3 nucleotides read TGTGCCAGTATGTCGGGCACTGAAGCTTTCTTT. It is translated as CASMSGTEAFF.

The chain couples TRBV28 to TRBJ1-3, with TRBD1 as a possible D gene (5 bases). The CDR3 consists of 15 residues. V lost 1 base and J lost 4, with 11 bases in between. CDR1 is MDHEN and CDR2 is SYDVKM in the germline V gene. CDR3 coding DNA: TGTGCCAGCAGTTTATCAATGGGGGGAGGAAACACCATATATTTT. Translation gives CASSLSMGGGNTIYF.

This rearrangement joins TRBV19 to TRBJ2-1, with a weak D call TRBD2 (5 bases). With 7 bases removed from V and 4 bases from J, the gap between germline ends came to 20 bases. The germline gives CDR1 LNHDA, CDR2 SQIVND (reference sequence). The CDR3 sequence is 16 residues long. CDR3 nucleotides: TGTGCCAGTATAAGTGGGAGTGGCTCTGATTACAATGAGCAGTTCTTC. The encoded protein is CASISGSGSDYNEQFF.

V and J are TRBV9 and TRBJ2-5; 10 bases match TRBD2. Germline loops: CDR1 SGDLS, CDR2 YYNGEE. After removal of 4 bases from V and 5 bases from J, the junction contained 17 bases not matched to a gene. The CDR3 is 18 residues long. CDR3 DNA: TGTGCCAGCAGCCCATCACGGACTAGCGGCTCGGTTGAGGAGACCCAGTACTTC. It translates to CASSPSRTSGSVEETQYF.

V is TRBV5-6 and J is TRBJ1-5; D gene uncertain. The germline V gene has CDR1 SGHDT and CDR2 YYEEEE. The CDR3 is 17 residues long. Trimming shortened V by 3 bases and J by 3 bases, and 19 bases separated the two germline ends. The CDR3 reads CASSSQLTQSPNQPQHF. CDR3 in DNA: TGTGCCAGCAGCTCCCAATTGACACAATCACCCAATCAGCCCCAGCATTTT.

The gene calls are TRBV18 and TRBJ1-1, with D possibly being TRBD1 (6 bases). Germline-derived CDR1 and CDR2 are KGHSH and LQKENI. This CDR3 contains 15 residues. V gave up 3 bases and J gave up 2 bases, with 13 bases separating them. CDR3 sequence (DNA): TGTGCCAGCTCACCCATCACAGGGAGAAACACTGAAGCTTTCTTT. Protein: CASSPITGRNTEAFF.

V is TRBV18 and J is TRBJ1-4, with 9 bases matching TRBD1. Losses at the gene ends were 3 bases for V and 7 bases for J; bases not matched to a gene: 6. The germline CDR1 and CDR2 sequences are KGHSH and LQKENI. CDR3 length equals 15 residues. In DNA, the CDR3 is TGTGCCAGCTCACCGTGGACAGGGGAAGGTGAAAAACTGTTTTTT. This translates into CASSPWTGEGEKLFF.

The V and J genes are TRBV19 and TRBJ1-5, with 7 bases lining up with TRBD1. The CDR3 consists of 16 residues. Per germline, CDR1 LNHDA and CDR2 SQIVND (reference sequence). V dropped 7 bases and J dropped 9; count of bases not matched to a gene: 18. The CDR3 protein is CASKGAGQAPRVPQHF. The CDR3, as DNA: TGTGCCAGTAAGGGGGCAGGACAGGCCCCTCGGGTGCCCCAGCATTTT.

The chain has TRBV6-5 and TRBJ2-1; 12 nucleotides line up with TRBD2. In germline, CDR1 is MNHEY, CDR2 SVGAGI. V shed 8 bases, J shed 10 bases, and the junction held 9 bases outside the gene matches. This CDR3 is built from 14 residues. The CDR3: CASGRLAGDTEQFF. DNA of the CDR3: TGTGCCAGCGGACGACTAGCGGGAGATACAGAGCAGTTCTTC.

In regard to this clone: The sample contains more than one DNA sequence encoding this CDR3. The rearrangement links TRBV7-3 to TRBJ1-1, with a tentative D call TRBD1 (6 bases). The V end was cut by 2 bases, the J end by 4 bases, with 8 bases between. The CDR3 runs 13 residues. CDR1 is SGHTA, CDR2 FQGTGA, per germline. The CDR3 DNA sequence: TGTGCCAGCAGCTTACAGGGGAGCACTGAAGCTTTCTTT. It encodes CASSLQGSTEAFF.

In this sample, this clone turned up once. This sequence joins TRBV28 and TRBJ1-3, with D tentatively TRBD1 (6 bases). From germline, CDR1 is MDHEN and CDR2 SYDVKM. This CDR3 is built from 15 residues. Trimming removed 5 bases from V and 3 bases from J, with 14 bases in between. The CDR3 loop is CASSEEGGGGNTIYF. The CDR3 bases are TGTGCCAGCAGTGAGGAGGGGGGGGGTGGAAACACCATATATTTT.

V and J are TRBV3-1 (or the pseudogene TRBV3-2) and TRBJ2-1, with 14 bases identical to TRBD2. This CDR3 spans 14 amino acids. The V gene end was trimmed by 6 bases and the J gene end by 6 bases; junction bases not matched to a gene: 1. The germline CDR1 and CDR2 sequences are LGHDT and YNNKEL (reference sequence). CDR3 residues: CASSGLAGGNEQFF. The CDR3 DNA reads as TGTGCCAGCAGTGGACTAGCGGGAGGCAATGAGCAGTTCTTC.

The rearrangement joins TRBV20-1 to TRBJ1-1; 8 bases align to TRBD1. From germline, CDR1 is DFQATT and CDR2 SNEGSKA (reference sequence). The CDR3 consists of 11 residues. J was trimmed by 9 bases and V by 5 bases; bases with no gene match: 5. CDR3 bases: TGCAGTGCTTACCGGACAGGGCAAGCTTTCTTT. Its translation is CSAYRTGQAFF.

The chain carries TRBV5-6 and TRBJ1-4; 7 bases match TRBD1. With V trimmed by 7 bases and J by 3 bases, 9 bases remained unmatched. The CDR3 is made up of 15 amino acids. Germline V CDR1 and CDR2: SGHDT, YYEEEE. The CDR3, as DNA: TGTGCCAGCGGAAGTACAGGGGAGCCTAATGAAAAACTGTTTTTT. Translating it yields CASGSTGEPNEKLFF.

This rearrangement joins TRBV30 to TRBJ2-2; a possible D gene is TRBD2 (5 bases). Germline CDR1 GTSNPN, CDR2 SVGIG (reference sequence). The V gene lost 0 bases and the J gene lost 1 base, with 12 bases spanning the gap. The CDR3 has 16 residues. This chain's CDR3 is CAWSVLRDMNTGELFF. CDR3 nucleotides: TGTGCCTGGAGTGTACTACGGGATATGAACACCGGGGAGCTGTTTTTT.

The CDR3 DNA follows: TGTGCCAGCAGTCGCCTAGGACAGGACGGGGGTGAGCAGTTCTTC. This sequence encodes CASSRLGQDGGEQFF. The rearrangement uses TRBV6-2 or TRBV6-3 and TRBJ2-1; possibly TRBD1 for D (7 bases). Trimming left V 5 bases short and J 9 bases short, with 20 bases between. The CDR3 contains 15 residues. CDR1 is MNHEY, CDR2 SVGEGT, per germline.

The chain employs TRBV5-1 and TRBJ1-1; possibly TRBD1 for D (6 bases). The V end lost 4 bases, the J end lost 1 base, and 14 bases lay between the germline ends. The germline gives CDR1 SGHRS, CDR2 YFSETQ. The CDR3 is 15 amino acids. DNA for the CDR3: TGCGCCAGCAGCCCCAACCCACAGGGGAACACTGAAGCTTTCTTT. Translating it yields CASSPNPQGNTEAFF.

V gene TRBV30 combines with J gene TRBJ2-3; the D is unclear. CDR3 length: 12 residues. Trimming shortened V by 0 bases and J by 5 bases, and 6 bases separated the two germline ends. The V gene's germline CDR1 is GTSNPN and CDR2 SVGIG (reference sequence). The CDR3 coding sequence is TGTGCCTGGAGTGTTGGCGGAGATACGCAGTATTTT. Protein: CAWSVGGDTQYF.

The gene calls are TRBV25-1 and TRBJ1-1, with D maybe TRBD1 (5 bases). Trimming cost V 10 bases and J 3 bases, with 12 bases left between them. The CDR3 is 12 residues long. Germline CDR1 reads MGHDK; CDR2 reads SYGVNS. The CDR3, as DNA: TGTGCCACCTCCAAAGGGGACACTGAAGCTTTCTTT. Translation: CATSKGDTEAFF.

The rearrangement uses TRBV25-1 and TRBJ2-7; D is ambiguous. Germline V gene data show CDR1 as MGHDK and CDR2 as SYGVNS. V gave up 5 bases and J gave up 6 bases, with 14 bases separating them. The CDR3 length is 13 residues. CDR3 in amino acids: CASSLVTTSEQYF. The CDR3 DNA is TGTGCCAGCAGTCTCGTTACAACCTCCGAGCAGTACTTC.

This sequence joins TRBV7-3 and TRBJ2-3; 13 bases are shared with TRBD2. The V gene end was trimmed by 5 bases and the J gene end by 6 bases; junction bases not matched to a gene: 8. In germline, CDR1 is SGHTA, CDR2 FQGTGA. The CDR3 totals 16 residues. In nucleotides, the CDR3 is TGTGCCAGCAGCCAATACGGACTAGCGGGAGCCGATACGCAGTATTTT. The encoded protein is CASSQYGLAGADTQYF.

This chain links TRBV11-1 with TRBJ2-5, with 7 positions matching TRBD2. The V segment lost 8 bases and the J segment 4 bases; nucleotides outside the gene matches: 13. CDR1 is SGHAT, CDR2 FQDESV, per germline (reference sequence). The CDR3 loop spans 15 amino acids. The CDR3 loop reads CASLPGDSGLETQYF. The CDR3 DNA reads TGTGCCAGCCTGCCCGGGGATAGCGGGCTAGAGACCCAGTACTTC.

The J gene is TRBJ2-1, the V gene TRBV9; D unresolved. Germline CDR1 reads SGDLS; CDR2 reads YYNGEE. The length of the CDR3 is 14 residues. V was clipped by 0 bases and J by 5 bases, with 9 bases between them. The CDR3 spells CASSVGFSNNEQFF. The CDR3, as DNA: TGTGCCAGCAGCGTAGGGTTCAGTAACAATGAGCAGTTCTTC. Combining the CDR3 with reference TRBV9 and TRBJ2-1 gives the whole variable domain DSGVTQTPKHLITATGQRVTLRCSPRSGDLSVYWYQQSLDQGLQFLIQYYNGEERAKGNILERFSAQQFPDLHSELNLSSLELGDSALYFCASSVGFSNNEQFFGPGTRLTVL.

This clone was seen a handful of times. The chain carries TRBV30 and TRBJ2-2; D is possibly TRBD2 (6 bases). The ends were cut back, 4 bases at V and 2 bases at J, with 20 bases in the middle. Germline V CDR1 and CDR2: GTSNPN, SVGIG (reference sequence). This CDR3 is 17 amino acids long. In DNA form, the CDR3 reads TGTGCCTGGACTCCGCTTATCCCTAGCGTAAACACCGGGGAGCTGTTTTTT. This encodes CAWTPLIPSVNTGELFF.

CDR3 sequence: CASSFAPGGQPQHF. The DNA of the CDR3 is TGTGCCAGCAGCTTTGCCCCCGGGGGGCAGCCCCAGCATTTT. The V call is TRBV5-8, the J call TRBJ1-5, with D possibly being TRBD1 (5 bases). The CDR3 has 14 residues. V was pared by 2 bases and J by 7 bases, with 13 bases between. Germline CDR1 reads SGHTS; CDR2 reads YDEGEE.

J is TRBJ2-7 and V is TRBV15; D is unclear. With 0 bases removed from V and 0 bases from J, the gap between germline ends came to 9 bases. The CDR3 contains 15 residues. Germline loops: CDR1 LNHNV, CDR2 YYDKDF (reference sequence). The CDR3 region is CATSRDPRASYEQYF. CDR3 nucleotide sequence: TGTGCCACCAGCAGAGACCCGCGTGCCTCCTACGAGCAGTACTTC.

J is TRBJ2-7 and V is TRBV12-3 or TRBV12-4; D perhaps matches TRBD2 (5 bases). There are 12 residues in the CDR3. V was cut by 8 bases and J by 1 base, with 9 bases left in between. The CDR3 region is CASSGWSYEQYF. Here the CDR3 DNA reads TGTGCCAGCTCGGGGTGGTCCTACGAGCAGTACTTC.